This TCR beta chain is from a study of early T cells in non-severe SARS-CoV-2 infection. Unique molecular identifier tags were affixed to discrete cDNA molecules. TCRdb ran MiXCR on the 5' RACE reads and lists one entry per CDR3 protein. The table has approximately 44,000 distinct CDR3 sequences, approximately 12% seen once. The sequence was obtained from an adult who was a healthcare worker with PCR-confirmed SARS-CoV-2 infection or an uninfected control (not recorded which). The sequencing sample was made of whole blood.

The CDR3 DNA follows: TGTGCCAGCAGTTTAGAACGTGGGGAGCAGTACTTC. Translating gives CASSLERGEQYF. The rearrangement links TRBV28 to TRBJ2-7; D is ambiguous. Germline V gives CDR1 MDHEN, CDR2 SYDVKM. Trimming stripped 2 bases from V and 7 bases from J, with 9 bases between. This CDR3 is built from 12 residues.